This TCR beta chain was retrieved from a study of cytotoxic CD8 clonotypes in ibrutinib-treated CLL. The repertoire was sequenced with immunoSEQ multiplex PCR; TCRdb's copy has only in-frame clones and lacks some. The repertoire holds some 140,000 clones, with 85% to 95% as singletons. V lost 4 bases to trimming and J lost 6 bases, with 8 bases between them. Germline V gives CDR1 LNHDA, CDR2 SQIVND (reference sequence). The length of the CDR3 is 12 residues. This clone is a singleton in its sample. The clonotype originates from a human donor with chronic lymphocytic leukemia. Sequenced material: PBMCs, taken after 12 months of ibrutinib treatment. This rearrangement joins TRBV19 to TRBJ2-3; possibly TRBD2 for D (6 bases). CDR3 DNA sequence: TGTGCCAGTAGTACTAGCGCTGATACGCAGTATTTT. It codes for CASSTSADTQYF. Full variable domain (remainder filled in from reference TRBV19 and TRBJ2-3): DGGITQSPKYLFRKEGQNVTLSCEQNLNHDAMYWYRQDPGQGLRLIYYSQIVNDFQKGDIAEGYSVSREKKESFPLTVTSAQKNPTAFYLCASSTSADTQYFGPGTRLTVL.